One sample yielded the 4 T cell receptor beta chains listed below, sequenced in a study of T cell repertoires in cytomegalovirus infection. What these receptors recognize is not known. TCRdb re-called the reads with MiXCR, one entry per CDR3 protein. The table lists some 560,000 distinct CDR3 sequences, 40% of them singletons. Specimen: cultured PBMCs, collected from culture after CMV antigen stimulation. Receptors were obtained from a human donor in good health (CMV status not recorded). Some clones in this sample may be carry-over from other donors' samples.

This clonotype was picked up many times. This chain links TRBV7-6 with TRBJ2-7; D tentatively reads TRBD1 or TRBD2 (5 bases each). The CDR3 contains 14 residues. Germline values: CDR1 SGHVS, CDR2 FNYEAQ. The V end lost 5 bases, the J end lost 2 bases, and 13 bases lay between the germline ends. The CDR3 region has the DNA TGTGCCAGCAGCGTTGGGGCGGGCGCCTACGAGCAGTACTTC. It is translated as CASSVGAGAYEQYF. The full variable domain, completed using reference TRBV7-6 and TRBJ2-7, is GAGVSQSPRYKVTKRGQDVALRCDPISGHVSLYWYRQALGQGPEFLTYFNYEAQQDKSGLPNDRFSAERPEGSISTLTIQRTEQRDSAMYRCASSVGAGAYEQYFGPGTRLTVT.

The table lists this clonotype with a count of one. The V and J genes are TRBV28 and TRBJ1-5; 9 bases fit TRBD1. CDR1 and CDR2 from the germline V gene are MDHEN and SYDVKM. This CDR3 spans 16 amino acids. After removal of 1 base from V and 6 bases from J, the junction contained 7 bases not matched to a gene. The CDR3 DNA reads as TGTGCCAGCAGTTTATCCGGGACAGGGCCCGGTCAGCCCCAGCATTTT. Translating gives CASSLSGTGPGQPQHF.

The chain joins TRBV6-6 to TRBJ2-4; D is perhaps TRBD1 or TRBD2 (5 bases each). Looked up from germline, CDR1 is MNHNY and CDR2 is SVGAGI (reference sequence). The CDR3 runs to 17 residues. The ends were cut back, 7 bases at V and 2 bases at J, with 21 bases in the middle. The CDR3 is CASTRRGADLTKNIQYF. CDR3 nucleotides: TGTGCCAGCACCCGACGAGGGGCGGACCTGACCAAAAACATTCAGTACTTC.

This chain uses TRBV12-3 or TRBV12-4 with TRBJ2-3; perhaps TRBD2 as D (7 bases). There are 18 residues in the CDR3. V dropped 2 bases and J dropped 2 bases, with 20 bases sitting between them. CDR3 nucleotides: TGTGCCAGCAGTTTAAAGGGTGGAGGGGGGGGTGTCACAGATACGCAGTATTTT. Translation: CASSLKGGGGGVTDTQYF.